These 21 T cell receptor beta chains were sequenced from one sample in a study of CD8 T cells in ankylosing spondylitis. TCRdb called the 5' RACE reads again in MiXCR, with one record for every CDR3 protein. This sample has around 130,000 distinct CDR3 sequences; roughly 9% occur once, and the top ten carry 3.3%. Sequences were obtained from blood, either unsorted or a sorted T cell fraction (not recorded which). Receptors were obtained from a male donor with ankylosing spondylitis or in good health (not recorded which).

In this sample, this clonotype turned up many times. The CDR3 loop is CSARSHGPEQFF. CDR3 bases: TGCAGTGCTAGGTCGCACGGCCCCGAGCAGTTCTTC. J is TRBJ2-1 and V is TRBV20-1; D is unclear. V lost 3 bases, J lost 10 bases, and 13 bases lay in between. The CDR3 sequence is 12 residues long. Germline CDR1 and CDR2: DFQATT and SNEGSKA (reference sequence).

The genes are TRBV7-2 and TRBJ2-1; 14 nucleotides line up with TRBD2. V shed 5 bases, J shed 8 bases, and the junction held 5 bases outside the gene matches. Germline V gene sequence: CDR1 SGHTA, CDR2 FQGNSA. The CDR3 is 15 amino acids. The chain's CDR3 is CASSRGLAGVDEQFF. Here the CDR3 DNA reads TGTGCCAGCAGCCGGGGACTAGCGGGAGTAGATGAGCAGTTCTTC.

This clonotype has at least ten counts. This chain connects TRBV14 to TRBJ2-7; 10 positions match TRBD1. V shed 0 bases and J 1 base; nucleotides not matched to a gene: 6. The CDR3 has 17 amino acids. The V gene's germline CDR1 is SGHDN and CDR2 FVKESK. The CDR3 sequence: CASSQDLGQGPSYEQYF. CDR3 nucleotides: TGTGCCAGCAGCCAAGATCTGGGACAGGGGCCTTCCTACGAGCAGTACTTC.

With respect to this clonotype: The junction differs from germline at one of its ends, possibly a read error. This chain joins TRBV7-9 and TRBJ2-7; tentatively, D is TRBD1 (5 bases). CDR3 size: 14 residues. Germline CDR1 reads SEHNR; CDR2 reads FQNEAQ (reference sequence). The CDR3 DNA sequence: TGTGCCAGCAGCTTATTCCCAGCAGGGCACGACCAGTACTTC. This codes for CASSLFPAGHDQYF. Drawing the rest from reference TRBV7-9 and TRBJ2-7, the complete variable domain is DTGVSQNPRHKITKRGQNVTFRCDPISEHNRLYWYRQTLGQGPEFLTYFQNEAQLEKSRLLSDRFSAERPKGSFSTLEIQRTEQGDSAMYLCASSLFPAGHDQYFGPGTRLTVT.

This clonotype was recorded many times. V and J are TRBV20-1 and TRBJ2-1; D not certain. This CDR3 has 11 amino acids. Trimming stripped 2 bases from V and 8 bases from J, with 7 bases between. The germline V gene has CDR1 DFQATT and CDR2 SNEGSKA (reference sequence). The CDR3 reads CSARLVYEQFF. CDR3 in DNA: TGCAGTGCTAGACTAGTTTATGAGCAGTTCTTC.

This clonotype has at least ten counts. The chain is built from TRBV28 and TRBJ2-1; 9 bases fit TRBD2. Trimming removed 5 bases from V and 3 bases from J; junction bases left unmatched: 11. Per the germline V gene, CDR1 is MDHEN and CDR2 is SYDVKM. This CDR3 contains 17 residues. The CDR3 region is CASSKTQGSGGYNEQFF. The CDR3 DNA reads TGTGCCAGCAGTAAAACACAGGGTAGCGGGGGCTACAATGAGCAGTTCTTC.

This clonotype appeared many times. This rearrangement joins TRBV15 to TRBJ2-1; D may be TRBD2 (6 bases). The CDR3 spans 16 residues. Germline V gene data show CDR1 as LNHNV and CDR2 as YYDKDF (reference sequence). V was clipped by 5 bases and J by 0 bases, with 14 bases between them. The DNA of the CDR3 is TGTGCCACCAGCCCCCGTGCGGGGAGCTCCTACAATGAGCAGTTCTTC. Translated, it gives CATSPRAGSSYNEQFF.

Many counts were recorded for this clonotype. Here the CDR3 DNA reads TGCGCCAGCAGCATCGAACTAGCGGGAGAGGGCAATGAGCAGTTCTTC. Translation gives CASSIELAGEGNEQFF. The chain couples TRBV5-1 to TRBJ2-1; the match to TRBD2 covers 11 bases. Germline assignment: CDR1 SGHRS and CDR2 YFSETQ. Losses at the gene ends were 4 bases for V and 6 bases for J; bases not matched to a gene: 9. The CDR3 spans 16 residues. Combining the CDR3 with reference TRBV5-1 and TRBJ2-1 gives the whole variable domain KAGVTQTPRYLIKTRGQQVTLSCSPISGHRSVSWYQQTPGQGLQFLFEYFSETQRNKGNFPGRFSGRQFSNSRSEMNVSTLELGDSALYLCASSIELAGEGNEQFFGPGTRLTVL.

In this sample, this clonotype turned up many times. The chain joins TRBV10-3 to TRBJ1-5; 7 nucleotides agree with TRBD1. In germline, CDR1 is ENHRY, CDR2 SYGVKD. V was pared by 8 bases and J by 0 bases, with 1 base of the junction left unmatched. The CDR3 length is 13 residues. Here the CDR3 reads CAIQGDSNQPQHF. DNA for the CDR3: TGTGCCATCCAGGGGGATAGCAATCAGCCCCAGCATTTT.

The table lists this clonotype with a few counts. This clone may be a read error of a much larger clone one base away. The V call is TRBV6-2 or TRBV6-3, the J call TRBJ2-7, with 7 bases lining up with TRBD2. Germline CDR1 MNHEY, CDR2 SVGEGT. The CDR3 sequence is 14 residues long. The CDR3 DNA reads TGTGCCATCAGTTACGGGACTACGTTCTACGAGCAGTACTTC. Its protein product is CAISYGTTFYEQYF.

This clonotype was picked up many times. The chain is built from TRBV19 and TRBJ2-7; TRBD2 matches 7 bases. The CDR3 length is 15 residues. Losses at the gene ends were 4 bases for V and 4 bases for J; bases not matched to a gene: 10. The germline gives CDR1 LNHDA, CDR2 SQIVND (reference sequence). This chain's CDR3 is CASSTDQAGSYEQYF. CDR3 DNA sequence: TGTGCCAGTAGTACAGACCAAGCGGGGTCTTACGAGCAGTACTTC.

This clonotype was seen a few times. The V and J genes are TRBV4-2 and TRBJ2-3; D uncertain. This CDR3 is 16 amino acids long. Germline CDR1 LGHNA, CDR2 YNFKEQ. Trimming took off 0 bases at V and 6 bases at J, with 16 bases between the two ends. The CDR3: CASSQEGASLPDTQYF. In DNA form, the CDR3 reads TGTGCCAGCAGCCAAGAAGGAGCGTCCCTCCCGGATACGCAGTATTTT.

The chain joins TRBV3-1 to TRBJ1-1, with 7 bases lining up with TRBD1. This CDR3 is 15 amino acids long. From germline, CDR1 is LGHDT and CDR2 YNNKEL (reference sequence). Trimming cost V 1 base and J 10 bases; bases outside gene matches: 12. Written as DNA, the CDR3 is TGTGCCAGCAGCCAAGTCGCAGGGGGAGTGAATGGAGCTTTCTTT. Translation: CASSQVAGGVNGAFF.

The rearrangement uses TRBV20-1 and TRBJ2-4; 8 nucleotides match TRBD2. V shed 2 bases and J 10 bases; nucleotides not matched to a gene: 4. CDR1 is DFQATT and CDR2 is SNEGSKA in the germline V gene (reference sequence). This CDR3 contains 12 residues. CDR3 residues: CSARLERGIQYF. CDR3 in DNA: TGCAGTGCTAGATTGGAGCGGGGGATTCAGTACTTC.

The sample holds many counts of this clonotype. This chain links TRBV20-1 with TRBJ2-1; D unresolved. In germline, CDR1 is DFQATT, CDR2 SNEGSKA (reference sequence). Deletions cut 1 base from V and 2 bases from J, with 15 bases between. CDR3 size: 16 residues. Here the CDR3 reads CSARGPSALPYNEQFF. The CDR3 DNA follows: TGCAGTGCTAGAGGACCCAGCGCCCTCCCCTACAATGAGCAGTTCTTC.

This clonotype occurred many times. This chain connects TRBV5-1 to TRBJ2-7; 7 bases map to TRBD2. The trim removed 4 bases at V and 0 bases at J, leaving 13 bases unmatched. Germline V gene data show CDR1 as SGHRS and CDR2 as YFSETQ. This CDR3 has 17 residues. CDR3 DNA sequence: TGCGCCAGCAGCGGGGGACTAATAGCTGACACCTCCTACGAGCAGTACTTC. Protein sequence: CASSGGLIADTSYEQYF.

This clonotype was recorded a few times. The V gene is TRBV7-2, the J gene TRBJ2-5; 7 bases are a match to TRBD1. Germline V CDR1 and CDR2: SGHTA, FQGNSA. The V segment lost 5 bases and the J segment 4 bases; nucleotides outside the gene matches: 4. This CDR3 spans 13 amino acids. CDR3 loop: CASSTRQGETQYF. The CDR3 DNA sequence: TGTGCCAGCAGCACCCGACAGGGAGAGACCCAGTACTTC. The full variable domain, rest sourced from reference TRBV7-2 and TRBJ2-5, is GAGVSQSPSNKVTEKGKDVELRCDPISGHTALYWYRQSLGQGLEFLIYFQGNSAPDKSGLPSDRFSAERTGGSVSTLTIQRTQQEDSAVYLCASSTRQGETQYFGPGTRLLVL.

This clonotype was found many times. The rearrangement links TRBV6-5 to TRBJ2-1, with TRBD2 matching 8 bases. Trimming removed 0 bases from V and 7 bases from J; junction bases left unmatched: 11. The CDR3 is made up of 17 amino acids. Germline V gives CDR1 MNHEY, CDR2 SVGAGI. The chain's CDR3 is CASSYSGRGGFGNEQFF. CDR3 coding DNA: TGTGCCAGCAGTTACTCCGGCCGGGGGGGGTTTGGTAATGAGCAGTTCTTC.

This clonotype was observed a few times. The chain recombines TRBV7-9 with TRBJ1-6; a weak D match, TRBD1 (5 bases). V lost 5 bases and J 6 bases, leaving 14 bases between the germline ends. Germline V gives CDR1 SEHNR, CDR2 FQNEAQ (reference sequence). The CDR3 has 15 residues. CDR3 nucleotides: TGTGCCAGCAGCGAGAACACAGGAATTAATTCACCCCTCCACTTT. It specifies CASSENTGINSPLHF. The full variable domain, with the rest looked up from reference TRBV7-9 and TRBJ1-6, is DTGVSQNPRHKITKRGQNVTFRCDPISEHNRLYWYRQTLGQGPEFLTYFQNEAQLEKSRLLSDRFSAERPKGSFSTLEIQRTEQGDSAMYLCASSENTGINSPLHFGNGTRLTVT.

This clonotype was recorded many times. This chain joins TRBV4-1 and TRBJ2-1; 8 bases line up with TRBD2. The CDR3 contains 16 residues. J was trimmed by 0 bases and V by 4 bases; bases with no gene match: 5. In germline, CDR1 is MGHRA, CDR2 YSYEKL. The CDR3 region is CASSLLAGGSYNEQFF. The CDR3 bases are TGCGCCAGCAGCCTGTTGGCGGGAGGCTCCTACAATGAGCAGTTCTTC.

This clonotype showed up many times. The rearrangement joins TRBV20-1 to TRBJ2-7; 11 nucleotides line up with TRBD2. CDR3 length: 13 residues. The V gene end was trimmed by 5 bases and the J gene end by 2 bases; junction bases not matched to a gene: 2. CDR1 is DFQATT and CDR2 is SNEGSKA in the germline V gene (reference sequence). The CDR3 is CSAGTSGAYEQYF. For the CDR3, the DNA is TGCAGTGCTGGGACTAGCGGCGCCTACGAGCAGTACTTC.